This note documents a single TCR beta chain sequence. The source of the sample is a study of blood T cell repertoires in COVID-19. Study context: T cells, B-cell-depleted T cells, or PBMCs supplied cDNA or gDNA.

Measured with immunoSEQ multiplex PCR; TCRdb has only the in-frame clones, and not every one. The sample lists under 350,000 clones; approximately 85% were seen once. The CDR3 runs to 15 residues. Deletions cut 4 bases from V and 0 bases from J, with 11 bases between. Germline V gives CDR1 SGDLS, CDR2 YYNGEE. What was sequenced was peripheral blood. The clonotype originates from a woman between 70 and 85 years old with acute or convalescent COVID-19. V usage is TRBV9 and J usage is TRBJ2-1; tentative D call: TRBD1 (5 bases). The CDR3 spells CASSSQGSSYNEQFF. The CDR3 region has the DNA TGTGCCAGCAGCTCCCAGGGAAGCTCCTACAATGAGCAGTTCTTC.